This T cell receptor beta chain was found in a study of cytomegalovirus exposure and HLA in healthy donors. CDR3 length: 11 residues. CDR1 is MDHEN, CDR2 SYDVKM, per germline. V was shortened by 5 bases and J by 4 bases, with 3 bases between the two germline ends. With respect to this clone: Antigen specificity is unknown.

Though probably carrying unrecorded immune exposures, donors were nominally healthy at sampling. PCR involved 60 Vbeta and 13 Jbeta primers. Sequencing was performed with immunoSEQ multiplex PCR; in TCRdb, only in-frame clones are kept and a portion is missing. This sample has approximately 120,000 clones, with about 70% found just once. Overall study findings and caveats: 87-base-pair reads could not separate some V segments, including TRBV6-2 and TRBV6-3. A few CMV-associated chains were confirmed in vitro to be specific for CMV antigens. TCR beta V- and J-gene trimming was later associated with a missense DCLRE1C variant.

The receptor was derived from a human donor in good health. The chain uses TRBV28 and TRBJ1-5; no reliable D call. Material for sequencing was PBMCs. The CDR3 loop is CASSLNQPQHF. The CDR3 DNA is TGTGCCAGCAGTCTAAATCAGCCCCAGCATTTT.